The entry below gives a single T cell receptor beta chain sequence along with its context. What it recognizes is unknown. CDR1 and CDR2 (germline): KGHSH, LQKENI. There are 13 residues in the CDR3. Trimming took 0 bases from V and 6 from J, leaving 7 bases between them. The data belong to a study of T cell responses to AZD1222 COVID-19 vaccine. Study context: Whether given at about 4 or about 12 weeks, second doses were pooled. Study results and limitations: Sampling captured repertoires only after the peak T cell response. Compared with day 0, the breadth and depth of the Spike-specific TCR repertoire rose significantly after two doses of AZD1222. Regions 160-218 and 743-854 dominated among vaccine-associated CD4 TCRs spanning spike.

Here immunoSEQ multiplex PCR was the method, and the copy in TCRdb shows in-frame clones only, minus some. The table includes under 150,000 clones, about 90% detected once. Sequencing used peripheral blood, obtained on day 0 of AZD1222 vaccination. The clonotype originates from an adult in good health. The J gene is TRBJ2-3, the V gene TRBV18; D uncertain. The CDR3 loop is CASSPPSTDTQYF. CDR3 sequence (DNA): TGTGCCAGCTCACCACCGAGTACGGATACGCAGTATTTT.